These T cell receptor beta chains were read from a single sample in a study of T cell responses to AZD1222 COVID-19 vaccine. TCRdb keeps only in-frame clones here, not all; method: immunoSEQ multiplex PCR. The sample includes around 170,000 clones, roughly 90% of them seen just once. The sample was peripheral blood, taken on day 0 of AZD1222 vaccination. The receptors stem from an adult in good health. Each CDR3 is given with its conserved first and last residue. A D gene is named only where the DNA matches it firmly. A clone size is listed for some rows: how often the clone was seen (once, few, many), or a class if it is expanded.

J,V,D,size,CDR3,DNA
TRBJ1-1,TRBV7-9,.,.,CASLSGPEAFF,TGTGCCAGTCTTAGCGGGCCTGAAGCTTTCTTT
TRBJ2-4,TRBV5-1,TRBD1,.,CASGTGVNNIQYF,TGCGCCAGCGGGACAGGGGTAAACAACATTCAGTACTTC
TRBJ2-7,TRBV4-1,.,.,CASSQRGEQGHEQYF,TGCGCCAGCAGCCAACGTGGGGAACAGGGTCACGAGCAGTACTTC
TRBJ2-7,TRBV27,TRBD2,.,CASSPRTSDQGDSLEQYF,TGTGCCAGCAGTCCCCGGACTAGCGACCAGGGGGACTCTCTCGAGCAGTACTTC
TRBJ1-3,TRBV3-1/TRBV3-2,TRBD1,.,CASSLYRGRSGNTIYF,TGTGCCAGCAGCTTATACAGGGGGCGAAGTGGAAACACCATATATTTT
TRBJ2-5,TRBV4-2,.,.,CASSQGGQGQETQYF,TGTGCCAGCAGCCAAGGGGGGCAGGGGCAGGAGACCCAGTACTTC
TRBJ2-1,TRBV5-4,TRBD2,.,CASSLETSGKEQFF,TGTGCCAGCAGCTTGGAGACTAGCGGGAAAGAGCAGTTCTTC
TRBJ2-5,TRBV6-1,.,.,CASSERAGGPRSQETQYF,TGTGCCAGCAGTGAACGGGCAGGGGGGCCCCGTTCCCAAGAGACCCAGTACTTC
TRBJ2-5,TRBV12-5,TRBD2,.,CASGSLGGFEETQYF,TGTGCTAGTGGTTCCCTCGGGGGGTTTGAAGAGACCCAGTACTTC
TRBJ1-5,TRBV28,TRBD1,.,CASSPRTGKNQPQHF,TGTGCCAGCAGTCCCCGGACAGGGAAGAATCAGCCCCAGCATTTT
TRBJ1-2,TRBV29-1,.,.,CSVVMGVNYGYTF,TGCAGCGTTGTGATGGGAGTCAACTATGGCTACACCTTC
TRBJ2-1,TRBV6-5,.,once,CASSYSPGYNEQFF,TGTGCCAGCAGTTACTCGCCCGGGTACAATGAGCAGTTCTTC
TRBJ1-1,TRBV24-1,TRBD1,.,CATSGGDRVSGEAFF,TGTGCCACCAGTGGGGGGGACAGGGTTAGCGGTGAAGCTTTCTTT
TRBJ1-5,TRBV19,.,.,CASKQGIFHDSNQPQHF,TGTGCCAGTAAACAGGGAATTTTTCACGATAGCAATCAGCCCCAGCATTTT
TRBJ2-1,TRBV27,.,.,CASTWEQGYNEQFF,TGTGCCAGCACATGGGAGCAGGGATACAATGAGCAGTTCTTC
TRBJ2-7,TRBV10-3,.,.,CASQAAAEQYF,TGTGCCTCCCAAGCGGCGGCCGAGCAGTACTTC
TRBJ2-3,TRBV9,.,.,CASSVSGADTQYF,TGTGCCAGCAGCGTTTCTGGAGCAGATACGCAGTATTTT
TRBJ1-5,TRBV19,.,.,CASSIGGFNQPQHF,TGTGCCAGTAGTATTGGAGGGTTCAATCAGCCCCAGCATTTT
TRBJ2-1,TRBV2,.,once,CASSESLAAYNEQFF,TGTGCCAGCAGTGAAAGCCTGGCGGCCTACAATGAGCAGTTCTTC
TRBJ1-4,TRBV4-2,.,.,CASSRQVLGEKLFF,TGTGCCAGCAGCCGTCAGGTCCTGGGTGAAAAACTGTTTTTT
TRBJ1-1,TRBV28,TRBD1,.,CASHRGPTGRTEAFF,TGTGCCAGCCACAGGGGGCCTACGGGAAGAACTGAAGCTTTCTTT
TRBJ2-7,TRBV19,.,medium-sized,CASSPQGSFYEQYF,TGTGCCAGTAGTCCACAGGGTTCCTTCTACGAGCAGTACTTC
TRBJ2-7,TRBV14,.,.,CASSQDESGYYEQYF,TGTGCCAGCAGCCAAGATGAATCAGGGTACTACGAGCAGTACTTC
TRBJ2-7,TRBV9,.,.,CASSVGGRDEQYF,TGTGCCAGCAGCGTAGGAGGTCGCGACGAGCAGTACTTC
TRBJ2-2,TRBV29-1,TRBD1,.,CSAAPGTGTSGELFF,TGCAGCGCTGCCCCCGGGACAGGGACATCCGGGGAGCTGTTTTTT
TRBJ1-4,TRBV6-2/TRBV6-3,.,.,CASSYARGTNEKLFF,TGTGCCAGCAGTTACGCAAGGGGAACTAATGAAAAACTGTTTTTT
TRBJ2-7,TRBV5-4,TRBD1,.,CASSSDTGTVANEQYF,TGTGCCAGCAGCTCCGATACCGGGACAGTCGCTAACGAGCAGTACTTC
TRBJ1-1,TRBV9,.,.,CASSPQRGVNTEAFF,TGTGCCAGCAGCCCCCAAAGGGGCGTGAACACTGAAGCTTTCTTT
TRBJ2-2,TRBV25-1,.,.,CASNRPTGELFF,TGTGCCAGCAACAGGCCCACCGGGGAGCTGTTTTTT
TRBJ1-4,TRBV28,.,.,CASATGGDEKLFF,TGTGCCAGCGCCACGGGGGGAGATGAAAAACTGTTTTTT
TRBJ2-3,TRBV29-1,TRBD2,.,CSVEMPSGSRTDTQYF,TGCAGCGTAGAAATGCCTAGCGGGAGTCGAACAGATACGCAGTATTTT
TRBJ1-1,TRBV5-4,TRBD1,.,CASSLADRGHTEAFF,TGTGCCAGCAGCTTGGCTGACAGGGGCCACACTGAAGCTTTCTTT